Below are 6 T cell receptor beta chains sequenced from a single sample in a study of early T cells in non-severe SARS-CoV-2 infection. TCRdb passed the 5' RACE reads through MiXCR, listing each CDR3 protein once. This repertoire shows tens of thousands of distinct CDR3 sequences, around 11% found once; its top ten account for less than 3.5%. The sample was whole blood, taken at baseline. The source of these receptors is an adult who was a healthcare worker with PCR-confirmed SARS-CoV-2 infection or an uninfected control (not recorded which).

This clonotype was found a few times. CDR3 DNA sequence: TGTGCCAGTAGTATACAGCGGGGGGGCCTAGAGACCCAGTACTTC. The encoded protein is CASSIQRGGLETQYF. The gene calls are TRBV19 and TRBJ2-5; 10 bases match TRBD2. The ends lost 2 bases at V and 4 bases at J; junction bases unmatched: 4. The germline V gene encodes CDR1 LNHDA and CDR2 SQIVND (reference sequence). The CDR3 runs 15 residues.

This clonotype was observed at least ten times. The chain combines TRBV9 with TRBJ2-5; no clear D gene. This CDR3 region has 16 residues. The germline V and J ends were trimmed by 1 base and 5 bases, with 18 bases remaining between them. Germline loops: CDR1 SGDLS, CDR2 YYNGEE. The CDR3 DNA reads as TGTGCCAGCAGCGTATTAGCCCTGGCGACGGTGGAGACCCAGTACTTC. This gives the protein CASSVLALATVETQYF.

This clonotype has ten or more counts. The chain has TRBV7-8 and TRBJ2-7; D call uncertain. V dropped 4 bases and J dropped 2 bases, with 6 bases sitting between them. The germline CDR1 and CDR2 sequences are SGHVS and FQNEAQ. The CDR3 length is 12 residues. CDR3 amino acids: CASSSGPYEQYF. CDR3 DNA: TGTGCCAGCAGCTCCGGACCCTACGAGCAGTACTTC.

This clonotype was seen at least ten times. V gene TRBV6-5 combines with J gene TRBJ2-1, with 10 nucleotides matching TRBD2. The CDR3 extends over 14 amino acids. Trimming removed 5 bases from V and 4 bases from J; junction bases left unmatched: 2. Germline V gene sequence: CDR1 MNHEY, CDR2 SVGAGI. CDR3 bases: TGTGCCAGCAGTCCGGGACTAGCGTACAATGAGCAGTTCTTC. Translated: CASSPGLAYNEQFF.

V usage is TRBV7-6 and J usage is TRBJ2-5; D remains ambiguous. The CDR3 runs 14 residues. V was shortened by 1 base and J by 7 bases, with 13 bases between the two germline ends. Germline CDR1 reads SGHVS; CDR2 reads FNYEAQ. The DNA for the CDR3 is TGTGCCAGCAGCTTAGGTCCTTCCCCCGGGACCCAGTACTTC. As protein: CASSLGPSPGTQYF.

The rearrangement links TRBV5-3 to TRBJ2-1; D is unresolved. TRBV5-3 is given ORF status, its function remaining uncertain. V was cut by 0 bases and J by 4 bases, with 5 bases left in between. The CDR3 totals 13 residues. The CDR3 nucleotides are TGTGCCAGAAGCTTGGGTCAATACAATGAGCAGTTCTTC. Amino acid sequence: CARSLGQYNEQFF.